These 14 T cell receptor beta chains share one sample of origin, sequenced in a study of blood T cells in healthy people across ages. With a J-beta primer mix and a sample-barcoded 5' primer, a second PCR ran roughly 6 to 12 cycles. Each CDR3 protein is one row after TCRdb ran MiXCR on the 5' RACE reads. The repertoire includes 800,000 to 1,000,000 distinct CDR3 sequences, 45% to 50% of them detected once, and over 10% sits in the top ten. Sequences were obtained from blood. Receptor source: a man aged 30 to 39 in good health.

This clonotype was seen more than once but under ten times. The rearrangement joins TRBV6-2 or TRBV6-3 to TRBJ2-2, with 8 bases that match TRBD2. Trimming removed 6 bases from V and 4 bases from J; junction bases left unmatched: 4. CDR1 is MNHEY, CDR2 SVGEGT, per germline. The CDR3 spans 14 residues. The CDR3 region is CASRGLGGTGELFF. CDR3 in DNA: TGTGCCAGCAGGGGACTAGGGGGCACCGGGGAGCTGTTTTTT.

This clonotype was detected only a few times. CDR3 sequence (DNA): TGTGCCAGCAGTGAAATGGGGGGTCGATACTATGGCTACACCTTC. Translated: CASSEMGGRYYGYTF. This chain joins TRBV2 and TRBJ1-2, with D possibly TRBD1 on 5 matching bases. The CDR3 runs to 15 residues. Trimming stripped 2 bases from V and 3 bases from J, with 13 bases between. The germline V gene has CDR1 SNHLY and CDR2 FYNNEI.

This clonotype was recorded a few times. This rearrangement joins TRBV5-6 to TRBJ2-3; 15 bases line up with TRBD2. V gave up 4 bases and J gave up 5 bases; unmatched junction bases: 8. Germline V gives CDR1 SGHDT, CDR2 YYEEEE. The CDR3 is 17 residues long. CDR3: CASSTRTSGGALDTQYF. CDR3 nucleotides: TGTGCCAGCAGCACCCGGACTAGCGGGGGGGCCTTAGATACGCAGTATTTT.

The gene calls are TRBV6-1 and TRBJ1-2; D not resolved. The CDR3 contains 13 residues. The V gene lost 4 bases and the J gene lost 3 bases, with 9 bases spanning the gap. The V gene's germline CDR1 is MNHNS and CDR2 SASEGT. The CDR3 DNA is TGTGCCAGCAGTGTCTACAAAGACTATGGCTACACCTTC. It translates to CASSVYKDYGYTF.

A few counts support this clonotype. This chain joins TRBV27 and TRBJ2-5; D remains unclear. CDR1 MNHEY and CDR2 SMNVEV come from the germline V gene (reference sequence). The CDR3 is 13 amino acids. V was cut by 2 bases and J by 4 bases, with 8 bases left in between. This CDR3 is CASSLGEVETQYF. The CDR3 nucleotides read TGTGCCAGCAGTTTAGGGGAAGTAGAGACCCAGTACTTC.

This clonotype was found many times. This sequence joins TRBV20-1 and TRBJ1-2; no firm D call. The CDR3 consists of 12 residues. CDR1 and CDR2 from the germline V gene are DFQATT and SNEGSKA (reference sequence). V was clipped by 1 base and J by 3 bases, with 6 bases between them. The CDR3 nucleotides read TGCAGTGCTAGAGTCAAGGACTATGGCTACACCTTC. Protein product: CSARVKDYGYTF.

The gene calls are TRBV28 and TRBJ1-6; 7 bases match TRBD1. Germline-derived CDR1 and CDR2 are MDHEN and SYDVKM. The CDR3 is 14 residues long. V shed 2 bases, J shed 9 bases, and the junction held 4 bases outside the gene matches. This chain's CDR3 is CASSLTGDSSPLHF. DNA of the CDR3: TGTGCCAGCAGTTTAACAGGGGACTCTTCACCCCTCCACTTT.

The rearrangement joins TRBV5-1 to TRBJ2-2; 7 bases map to TRBD1. The J segment lost 1 base and the V segment lost 4 bases, leaving 10 bases of the junction unmatched. Germline assignment: CDR1 SGHRS and CDR2 YFSETQ. The CDR3 length is 17 residues. CDR3 residues: CASSASGTALNTGELFF. The CDR3 bases are TGCGCCAGCAGCGCATCCGGGACAGCTTTGAACACCGGGGAGCTGTTTTTT.

The chain links TRBV7-9 to TRBJ2-5; 7 bases match TRBD1. V shed 3 bases, J shed 4 bases, and the junction held 5 bases outside the gene matches. The CDR3 consists of 14 residues. CDR1 and CDR2 from the germline V gene are SEHNR and FQNEAQ (reference sequence). The CDR3: CASSLGQPIETQYF. The CDR3, as DNA: TGTGCCAGCAGCTTGGGACAGCCTATAGAGACCCAGTACTTC.

The chain recombines TRBV27 with TRBJ1-2, with D uncertain. V lost 4 bases, J lost 2 bases, and 8 bases lay in between. CDR3 length equals 13 residues. Germline CDR1 is MNHEY and CDR2 is SMNVEV (reference sequence). The CDR3 DNA reads as TGTGCCAGCAGTTCTTCTATAAACTATGGCTACACCTTC. Translating gives CASSSSINYGYTF.

This clonotype has just one count. Written as DNA, the CDR3 is TGTGCCAGCAGCTTAGTTTTTATAACAGGGGCCACCACTAGCAACACTGAAGCTTTCTTT. Its translation is CASSLVFITGATTSNTEAFF. The J gene is TRBJ1-1, the V gene TRBV7-2; 7 bases map to TRBD1. CDR1 is SGHTA and CDR2 is FQGNSA in the germline V gene. Trimming at V came to 1 base and at J to 2 bases, leaving 19 bases not matched to a gene. There are 20 residues in the CDR3. The whole variable domain, filled in from reference TRBV7-2 and TRBJ1-1, reads GAGVSQSPSNKVTEKGKDVELRCDPISGHTALYWYRQSLGQGLEFLIYFQGNSAPDKSGLPSDRFSAERTGGSVSTLTIQRTQQEDSAVYLCASSLVFITGATTSNTEAFFGQGTRLTVV.

This clonotype came up a few times. The chain employs TRBV20-1 and TRBJ2-1, with TRBD2 matching over 7 bases. Germline V gene lookup returns CDR1 DFQATT and CDR2 SNEGSKA (reference sequence). Trimming removed 6 bases from V and 9 bases from J; junction bases left unmatched: 14. This CDR3 is 14 amino acids long. The CDR3 loop reads CSAGDGLRGSEQFF. The CDR3 bases are TGCAGTGCGGGGGATGGGTTGCGGGGGTCTGAGCAGTTCTTC.

The chain uses TRBV18 and TRBJ2-1, with D possibly matching TRBD2 (6 bases). The CDR3 has 17 residues. The V gene lost 0 bases and the J gene lost 6 bases, with 18 bases spanning the gap. Germline V lookup: CDR1 KGHSH, CDR2 LQKENI. The CDR3 nucleotides are TGTGCCAGCTCACCACCGTACGGCGGGACGTCCGGCAATGAGCAGTTCTTC. Amino acids: CASSPPYGGTSGNEQFF.

CDR3 sequence reads: CASSYSANLNSYEQYF. CDR3 coding DNA: TGTGCCAGCAGTTACTCTGCAAACTTGAACTCCTACGAGCAGTACTTC. This chain connects TRBV6-2 or TRBV6-3 to TRBJ2-7; D remains ambiguous. Trimming took 0 bases from V and 0 from J, leaving 12 bases between them. CDR1 is MNHEY, CDR2 SVGEGT, per germline. The CDR3 contains 16 residues.